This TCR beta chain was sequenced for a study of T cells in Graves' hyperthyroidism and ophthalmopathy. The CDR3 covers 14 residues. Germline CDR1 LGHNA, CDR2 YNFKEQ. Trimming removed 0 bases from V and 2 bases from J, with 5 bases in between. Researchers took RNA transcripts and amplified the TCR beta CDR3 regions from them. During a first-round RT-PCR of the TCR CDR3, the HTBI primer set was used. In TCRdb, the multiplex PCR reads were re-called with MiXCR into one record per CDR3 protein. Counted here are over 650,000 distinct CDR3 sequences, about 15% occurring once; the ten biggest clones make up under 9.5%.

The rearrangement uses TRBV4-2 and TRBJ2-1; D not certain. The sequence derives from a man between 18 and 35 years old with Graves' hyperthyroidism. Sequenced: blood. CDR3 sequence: CASSQDTTYNEQFF. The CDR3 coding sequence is TGTGCCAGCAGCCAAGACACCACCTACAATGAGCAGTTCTTC.